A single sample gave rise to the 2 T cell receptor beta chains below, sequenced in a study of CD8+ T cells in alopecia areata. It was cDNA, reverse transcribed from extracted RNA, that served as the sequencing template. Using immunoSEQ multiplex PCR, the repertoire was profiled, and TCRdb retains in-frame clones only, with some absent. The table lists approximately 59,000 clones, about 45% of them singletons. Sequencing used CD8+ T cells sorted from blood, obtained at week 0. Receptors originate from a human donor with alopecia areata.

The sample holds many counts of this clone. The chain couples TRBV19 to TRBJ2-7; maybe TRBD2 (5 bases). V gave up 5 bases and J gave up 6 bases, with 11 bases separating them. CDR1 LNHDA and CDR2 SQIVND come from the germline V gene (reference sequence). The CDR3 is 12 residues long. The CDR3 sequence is CASSFGGGEQYF. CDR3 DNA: TGTGCCAGTAGTTTCGGAGGCGGCGAGCAGTACTTC.

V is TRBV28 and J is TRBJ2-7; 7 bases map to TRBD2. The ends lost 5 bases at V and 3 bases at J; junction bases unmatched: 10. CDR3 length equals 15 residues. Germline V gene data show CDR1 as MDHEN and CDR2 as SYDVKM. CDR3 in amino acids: CASSVPAGVYYEQYF. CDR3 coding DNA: TGTGCCAGCAGTGTCCCTGCGGGAGTATACTACGAGCAGTACTTC.